This T cell receptor (beta chain) came from a study of T cells in Graves' hyperthyroidism and ophthalmopathy. Per germline, CDR1 MNHEY and CDR2 SVGEGT. The CDR3 runs 12 residues. RNA transcripts were the template for amplifying TCR beta CDR3 regions. The primer set for the first-round RT-PCR of the TCR CDR3 was HTBI. In TCRdb, the multiplex PCR reads were re-called with MiXCR into one record per CDR3 protein. The sample lists about 380,000 distinct CDR3 sequences; roughly 20% were seen once. As for this clonotype: This may be a read error, as it is one base from a much larger clone.

The origin of this receptor is a man aged 18 to 30 with Graves' ophthalmopathy. Sequences were obtained from blood. The chain joins TRBV6-2 or TRBV6-3 to TRBJ2-3, with unresolved D. The CDR3, as DNA: TGTACCAGCAGCCCCAACTCAGATACGCAGTATTTT. Translated: CTSSPNSDTQYF.